This TCR beta chain was identified in a study of OX40 agonist ivuxolimab in advanced cancers. The CDR3 contains 15 residues. Generated by immunoSEQ multiplex PCR, the TCRdb table keeps only in-frame clones and is missing some. Of tens of thousands of clones listed, roughly 88% are singletons. About this clone itself: The junction does not match germline at one end; this may be a read error.

Sequencing used CD4+ or CD8+ T cells sorted from blood, obtained in a trial of the OX40 agonist ivuxolimab. The rearrangement links TRBV5-3 to TRBJ1-5; D may be TRBD1 (5 bases). TRBV5-3 is an ORF for which the function is uncertain. The sequence derives from an adult with an advanced solid tumor such as melanoma, head and neck, liver or kidney cancer. As DNA, the CDR3 is TGTGCCAGCAGCTTGGACAAGGGTAGCAATCAGCCCCAGCATTTT. It encodes CASSLDKGSNQPQHF.